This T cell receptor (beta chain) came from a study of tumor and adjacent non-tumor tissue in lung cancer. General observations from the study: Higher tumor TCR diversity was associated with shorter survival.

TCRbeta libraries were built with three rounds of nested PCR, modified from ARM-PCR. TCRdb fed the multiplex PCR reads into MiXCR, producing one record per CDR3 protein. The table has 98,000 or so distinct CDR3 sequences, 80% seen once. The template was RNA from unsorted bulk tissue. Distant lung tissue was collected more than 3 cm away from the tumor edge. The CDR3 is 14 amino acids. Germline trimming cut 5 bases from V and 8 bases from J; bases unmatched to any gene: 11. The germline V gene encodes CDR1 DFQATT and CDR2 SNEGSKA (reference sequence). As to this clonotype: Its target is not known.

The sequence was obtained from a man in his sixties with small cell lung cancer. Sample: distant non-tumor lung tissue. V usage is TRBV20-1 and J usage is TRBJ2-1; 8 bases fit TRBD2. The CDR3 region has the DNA TGCAGTGCTGTTGGGACTAGGGGAAGTGATGAGCAGTTCTTC. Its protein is CSAVGTRGSDEQFF.